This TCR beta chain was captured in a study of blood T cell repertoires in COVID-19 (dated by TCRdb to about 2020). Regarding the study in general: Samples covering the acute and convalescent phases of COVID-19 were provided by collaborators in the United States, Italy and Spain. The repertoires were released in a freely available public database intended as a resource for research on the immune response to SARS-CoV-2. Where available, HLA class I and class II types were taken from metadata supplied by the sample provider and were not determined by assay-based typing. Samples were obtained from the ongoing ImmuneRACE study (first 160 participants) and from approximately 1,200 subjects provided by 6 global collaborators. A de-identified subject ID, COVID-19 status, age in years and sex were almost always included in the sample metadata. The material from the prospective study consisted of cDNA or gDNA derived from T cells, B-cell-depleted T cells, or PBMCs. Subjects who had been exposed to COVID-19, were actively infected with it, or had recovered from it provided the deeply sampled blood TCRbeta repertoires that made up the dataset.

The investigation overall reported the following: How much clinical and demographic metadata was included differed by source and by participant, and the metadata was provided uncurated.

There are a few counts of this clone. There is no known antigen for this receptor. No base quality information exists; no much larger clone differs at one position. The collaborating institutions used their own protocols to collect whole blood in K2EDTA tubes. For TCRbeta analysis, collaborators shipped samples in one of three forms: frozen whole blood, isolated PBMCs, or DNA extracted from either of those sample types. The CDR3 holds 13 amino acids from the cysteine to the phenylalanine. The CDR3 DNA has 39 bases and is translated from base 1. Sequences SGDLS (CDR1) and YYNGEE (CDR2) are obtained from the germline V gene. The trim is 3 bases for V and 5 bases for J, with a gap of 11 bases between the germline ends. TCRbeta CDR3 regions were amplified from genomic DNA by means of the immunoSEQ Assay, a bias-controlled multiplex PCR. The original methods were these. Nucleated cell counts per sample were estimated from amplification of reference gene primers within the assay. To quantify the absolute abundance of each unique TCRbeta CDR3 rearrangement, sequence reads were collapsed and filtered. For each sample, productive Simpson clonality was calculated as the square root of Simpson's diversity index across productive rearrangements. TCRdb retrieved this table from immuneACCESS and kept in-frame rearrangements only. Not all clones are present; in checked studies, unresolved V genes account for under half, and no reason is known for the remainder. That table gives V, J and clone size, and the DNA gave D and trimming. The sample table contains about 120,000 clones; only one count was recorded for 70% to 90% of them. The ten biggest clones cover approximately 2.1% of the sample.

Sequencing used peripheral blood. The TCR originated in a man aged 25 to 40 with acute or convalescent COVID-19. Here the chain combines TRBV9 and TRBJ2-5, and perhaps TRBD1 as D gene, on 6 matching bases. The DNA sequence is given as TGTGCCAGCAGCGAGACCCAGGGGGAGACCCAGTACTTC. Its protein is CASSETQGETQYF.